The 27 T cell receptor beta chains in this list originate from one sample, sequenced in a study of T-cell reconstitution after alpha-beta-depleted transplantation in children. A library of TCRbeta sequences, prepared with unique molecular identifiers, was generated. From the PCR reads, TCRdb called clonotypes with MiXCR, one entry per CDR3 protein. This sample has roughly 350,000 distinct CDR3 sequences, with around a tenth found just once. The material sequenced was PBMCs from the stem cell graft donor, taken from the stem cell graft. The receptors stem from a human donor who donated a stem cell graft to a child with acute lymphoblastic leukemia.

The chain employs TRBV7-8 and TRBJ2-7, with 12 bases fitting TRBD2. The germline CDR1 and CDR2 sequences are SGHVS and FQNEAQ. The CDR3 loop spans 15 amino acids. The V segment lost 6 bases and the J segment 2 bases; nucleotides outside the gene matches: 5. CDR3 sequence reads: CASSSRTSGTYEQYF. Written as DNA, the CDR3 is TGTGCCAGCAGTTCTCGGACTAGCGGGACCTACGAGCAGTACTTC.

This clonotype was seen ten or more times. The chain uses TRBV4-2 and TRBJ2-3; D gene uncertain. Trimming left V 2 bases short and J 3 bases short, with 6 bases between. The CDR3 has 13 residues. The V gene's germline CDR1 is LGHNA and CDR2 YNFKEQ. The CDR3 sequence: CASSQLGTDTQYF. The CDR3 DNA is TGTGCCAGCAGCCAATTGGGGACAGATACGCAGTATTTT.

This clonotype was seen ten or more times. Here the CDR3 DNA reads TGCGCCAGCAGCTCCCTAGCGGATATAACGAATGAGCAGTTCTTC. Translating gives CASSSLADITNEQFF. The chain uses TRBV5-1 and TRBJ2-1; 7 bases align to TRBD2. The CDR3 extends over 15 amino acids. The germline V gene encodes CDR1 SGHRS and CDR2 YFSETQ. V shed 3 bases, J shed 7 bases, and the junction held 10 bases outside the gene matches.

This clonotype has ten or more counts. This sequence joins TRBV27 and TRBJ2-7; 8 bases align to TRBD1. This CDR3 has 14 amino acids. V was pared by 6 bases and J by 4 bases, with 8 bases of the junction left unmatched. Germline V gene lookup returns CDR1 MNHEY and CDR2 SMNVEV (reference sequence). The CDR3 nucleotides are TGTGCCAGCAGCCTCCAGACAGGGGCTTACGAGCAGTACTTC. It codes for CASSLQTGAYEQYF.

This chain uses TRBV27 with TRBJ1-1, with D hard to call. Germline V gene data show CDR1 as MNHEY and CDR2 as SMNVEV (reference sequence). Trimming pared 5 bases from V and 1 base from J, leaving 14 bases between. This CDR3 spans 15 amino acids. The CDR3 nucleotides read TGTGCCAGCAGTGAGATCGGGAGCGCGAACACTGAAGCTTTCTTT. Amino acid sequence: CASSEIGSANTEAFF.

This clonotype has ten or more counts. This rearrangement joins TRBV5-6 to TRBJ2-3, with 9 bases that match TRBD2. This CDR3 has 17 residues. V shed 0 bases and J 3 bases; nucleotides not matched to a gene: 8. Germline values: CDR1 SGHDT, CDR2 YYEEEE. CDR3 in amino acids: CASSLDYGGRATDTQYF. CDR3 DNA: TGTGCCAGCAGCTTGGATTATGGCGGGAGGGCGACAGATACGCAGTATTTT.

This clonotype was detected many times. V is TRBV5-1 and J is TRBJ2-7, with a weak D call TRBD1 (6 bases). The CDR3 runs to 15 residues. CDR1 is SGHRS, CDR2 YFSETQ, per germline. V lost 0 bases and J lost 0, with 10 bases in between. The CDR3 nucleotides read TGCGCCAGCAGCTTGGGTACAGGGCCCTCCTACGAGCAGTACTTC. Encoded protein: CASSLGTGPSYEQYF.

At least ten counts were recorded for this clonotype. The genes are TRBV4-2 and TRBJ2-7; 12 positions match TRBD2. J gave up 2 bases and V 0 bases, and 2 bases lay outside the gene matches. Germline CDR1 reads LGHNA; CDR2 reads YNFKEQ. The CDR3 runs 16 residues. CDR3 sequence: CASSQDRTSGTYEQYF. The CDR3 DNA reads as TGTGCCAGCAGCCAAGATAGGACTAGCGGGACCTACGAGCAGTACTTC.

The DNA of the CDR3 is TGTGCCAGCAGCTTAGACAGGGTTACCTACGAGCAGTACTTC. It yields the protein CASSLDRVTYEQYF. The chain links TRBV11-2 to TRBJ2-7; weak D call: TRBD1 (5 bases). CDR1 is SGHAT, CDR2 FQNNGV, per germline. V was clipped by 0 bases and J by 2 bases, with 8 bases between them. The CDR3 is made up of 14 amino acids.

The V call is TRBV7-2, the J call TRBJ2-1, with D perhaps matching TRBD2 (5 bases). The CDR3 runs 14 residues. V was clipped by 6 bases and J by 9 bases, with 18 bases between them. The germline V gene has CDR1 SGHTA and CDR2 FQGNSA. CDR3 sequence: CASSFLLDVSEQFF. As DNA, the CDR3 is TGTGCCAGCAGTTTCCTACTAGATGTGAGTGAGCAGTTCTTC.

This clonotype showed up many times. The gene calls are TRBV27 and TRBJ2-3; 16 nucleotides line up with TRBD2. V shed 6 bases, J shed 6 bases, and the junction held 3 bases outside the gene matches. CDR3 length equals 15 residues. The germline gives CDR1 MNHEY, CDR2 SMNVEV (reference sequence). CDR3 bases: TGTGCCAGCAGCTTGGGACTAGCGGGAGGGGATACGCAGTATTTT. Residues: CASSLGLAGGDTQYF.

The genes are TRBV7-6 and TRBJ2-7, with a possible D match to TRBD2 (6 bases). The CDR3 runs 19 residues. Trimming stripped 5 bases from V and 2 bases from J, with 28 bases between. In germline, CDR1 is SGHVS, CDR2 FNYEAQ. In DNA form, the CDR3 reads TGTGCCAGCAGCCGATTAGATTGGAGGGTGACAGTCCTTGCCTACGAGCAGTACTTC. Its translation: CASSRLDWRVTVLAYEQYF.

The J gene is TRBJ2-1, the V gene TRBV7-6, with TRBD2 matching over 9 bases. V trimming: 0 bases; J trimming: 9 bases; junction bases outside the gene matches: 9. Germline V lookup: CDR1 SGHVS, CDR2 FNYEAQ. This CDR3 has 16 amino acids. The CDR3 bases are TGTGCCAGCAGCTTAGCGGCCGGACTAGCGAACACTGAGCAGTTCTTC. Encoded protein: CASSLAAGLANTEQFF.

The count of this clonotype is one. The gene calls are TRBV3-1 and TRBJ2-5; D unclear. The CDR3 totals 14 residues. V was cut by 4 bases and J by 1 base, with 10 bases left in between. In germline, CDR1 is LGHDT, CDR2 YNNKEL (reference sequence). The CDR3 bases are TGTGCCAGCAGCCTCCCTTCCCTCCAAGAGACCCAGTACTTC. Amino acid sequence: CASSLPSLQETQYF.

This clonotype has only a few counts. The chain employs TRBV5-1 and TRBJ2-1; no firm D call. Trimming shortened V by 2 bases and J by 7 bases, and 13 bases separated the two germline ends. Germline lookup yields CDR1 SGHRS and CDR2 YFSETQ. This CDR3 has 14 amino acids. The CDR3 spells CASSFRTPTNEQFF. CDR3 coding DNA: TGCGCCAGCAGCTTTCGTACACCGACGAATGAGCAGTTCTTC.

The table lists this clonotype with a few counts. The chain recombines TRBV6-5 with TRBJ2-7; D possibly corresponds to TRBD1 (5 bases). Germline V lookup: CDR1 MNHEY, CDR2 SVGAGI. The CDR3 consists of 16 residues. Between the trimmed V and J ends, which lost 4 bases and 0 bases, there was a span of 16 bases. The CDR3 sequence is CASSSRPGADSYEQYF. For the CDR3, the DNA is TGTGCCAGCAGTTCCCGACCTGGGGCAGACTCCTACGAGCAGTACTTC.

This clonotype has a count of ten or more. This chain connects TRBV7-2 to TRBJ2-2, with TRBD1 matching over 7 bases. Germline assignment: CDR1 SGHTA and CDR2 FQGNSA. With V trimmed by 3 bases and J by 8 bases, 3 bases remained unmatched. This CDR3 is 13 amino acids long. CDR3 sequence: CASSFDRVGELFF. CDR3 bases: TGTGCCAGCAGCTTCGACAGGGTTGGGGAGCTGTTTTTT.

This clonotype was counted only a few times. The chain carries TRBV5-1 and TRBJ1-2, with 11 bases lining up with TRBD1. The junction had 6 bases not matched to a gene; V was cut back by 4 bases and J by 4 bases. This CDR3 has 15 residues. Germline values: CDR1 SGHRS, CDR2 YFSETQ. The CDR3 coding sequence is TGCGCCAGCAGCAATTCCGGGACAGGGGGCTATGGCTACACCTTC. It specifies CASSNSGTGGYGYTF.

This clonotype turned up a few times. The CDR3 region has the DNA TGTGCCACCAGCCCCCCGGATAGGGTATATGGCTACACCTTC. Translated: CATSPPDRVYGYTF. The chain joins TRBV15 to TRBJ1-2, with D uncertain. Germline CDR1 reads LNHNV; CDR2 reads YYDKDF (reference sequence). There are 14 residues in the CDR3. V gave up 5 bases and J gave up 5 bases, with 15 bases separating them.

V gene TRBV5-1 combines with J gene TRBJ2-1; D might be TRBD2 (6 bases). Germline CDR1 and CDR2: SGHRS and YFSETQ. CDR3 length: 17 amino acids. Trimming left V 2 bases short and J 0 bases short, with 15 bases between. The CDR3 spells CASSLRGLESSYNEQFF. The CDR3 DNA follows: TGCGCCAGCAGCTTACGGGGACTGGAGAGCTCCTACAATGAGCAGTTCTTC.

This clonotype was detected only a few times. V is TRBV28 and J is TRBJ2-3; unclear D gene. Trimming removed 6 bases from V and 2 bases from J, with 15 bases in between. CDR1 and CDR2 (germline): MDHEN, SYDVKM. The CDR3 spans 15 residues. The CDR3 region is CASRSDGDLTDTQYF. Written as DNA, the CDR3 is TGTGCCAGCAGATCCGACGGAGACCTCACAGATACGCAGTATTTT.

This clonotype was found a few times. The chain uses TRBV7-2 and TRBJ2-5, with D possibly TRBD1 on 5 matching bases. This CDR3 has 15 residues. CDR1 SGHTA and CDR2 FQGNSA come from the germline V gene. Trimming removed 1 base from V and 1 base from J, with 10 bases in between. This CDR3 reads CASSLEGQLQETQYF. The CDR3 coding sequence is TGTGCCAGCAGCTTAGAGGGGCAGCTCCAAGAGACCCAGTACTTC.

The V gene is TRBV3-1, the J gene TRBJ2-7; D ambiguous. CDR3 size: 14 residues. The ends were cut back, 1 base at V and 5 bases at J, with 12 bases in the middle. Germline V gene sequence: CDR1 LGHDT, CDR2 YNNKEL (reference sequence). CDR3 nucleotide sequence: TGTGCCAGCAGCCAAGTGGATCGTCTTAACGAGCAGTACTTC. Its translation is CASSQVDRLNEQYF.

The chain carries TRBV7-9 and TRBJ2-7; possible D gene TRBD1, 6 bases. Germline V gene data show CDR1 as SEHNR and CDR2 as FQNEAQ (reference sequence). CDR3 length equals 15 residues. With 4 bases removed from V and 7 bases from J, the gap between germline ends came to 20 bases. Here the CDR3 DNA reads TGTGCCAGCAGCTCTTGGACAGCCATAGGGGAGGAGCAGTACTTC. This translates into CASSSWTAIGEEQYF.

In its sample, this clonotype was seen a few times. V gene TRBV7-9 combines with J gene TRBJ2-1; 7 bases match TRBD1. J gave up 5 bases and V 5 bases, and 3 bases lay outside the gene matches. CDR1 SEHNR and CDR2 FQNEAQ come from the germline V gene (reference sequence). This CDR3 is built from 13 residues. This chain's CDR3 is CASSRGQDNEQFF. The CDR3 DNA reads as TGTGCCAGCAGCCGCGGACAGGACAATGAGCAGTTCTTC.

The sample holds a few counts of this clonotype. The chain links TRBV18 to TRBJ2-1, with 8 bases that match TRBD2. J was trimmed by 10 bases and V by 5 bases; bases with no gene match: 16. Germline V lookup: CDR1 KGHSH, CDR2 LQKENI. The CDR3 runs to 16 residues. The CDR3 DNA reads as TGTGCCAGCTCAGGCCCCTCCGGGAGGGGGGCGCGAGAGCAGTTCTTC. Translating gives CASSGPSGRGAREQFF.

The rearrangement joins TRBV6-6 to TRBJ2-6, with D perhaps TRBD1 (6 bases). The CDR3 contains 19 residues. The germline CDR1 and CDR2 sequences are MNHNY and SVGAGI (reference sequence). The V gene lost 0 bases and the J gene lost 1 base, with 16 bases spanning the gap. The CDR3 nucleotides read TGTGCCAGCAGTTACTCGACAGGAATAACCCTTTCTGGGGCCAACGTCCTGACTTTC. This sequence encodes CASSYSTGITLSGANVLTF.